This passage covers 6 T cell receptor beta chains from one sample sequenced in a study of T cell repertoires in cytomegalovirus infection. TCRdb reprocessed the reads via MiXCR and lists one record per CDR3 protein. This sample has roughly 990,000 distinct CDR3 sequences, with about a third found just once. For these receptors, no antigen is known. Sequenced material: cultured CD8+ T cells from PBMCs, taken from culture after CMV antigen stimulation. These TCRs come from a human donor in good health (CMV status not recorded). Some clones in this sample may be carry-over from other donors' samples.

This clonotype was counted many times. The rearrangement links TRBV7-2 to TRBJ1-5; tentatively, D is TRBD1 (6 bases). Trimming took off 4 bases at V and 5 bases at J, with 21 bases between the two ends. Germline CDR1 is SGHTA and CDR2 is FQGNSA. This CDR3 is 17 amino acids long. CDR3 loop: CASSSTFTQGPHQPQHF. DNA of the CDR3: TGTGCCAGCAGCTCCACTTTTACACAGGGTCCGCATCAGCCCCAGCATTTT.

V gene TRBV6-2 or TRBV6-3 combines with J gene TRBJ1-1; 11 bases agree with TRBD1. This CDR3 contains 17 residues. J gave up 0 bases and V 2 bases, and 5 bases lay outside the gene matches. In germline, CDR1 is MNHEY, CDR2 SVGEGT. The CDR3 spells CASSYEGQGAMNTEAFF. Written as DNA, the CDR3 is TGTGCCAGCAGTTACGAAGGACAGGGGGCCATGAACACTGAAGCTTTCTTT.

This clonotype was seen only a few times. V usage is TRBV13 and J usage is TRBJ2-5, with 7 bases matching TRBD1. The CDR3 is made up of 17 amino acids. Germline V lookup: CDR1 PRHDT, CDR2 FYEKMQ (reference sequence). V was pared by 1 base and J by 5 bases, with 13 bases of the junction left unmatched. CDR3 sequence reads: CASSLATEGASRETQYF. Written as DNA, the CDR3 is TGTGCCAGCAGCTTAGCCACCGAGGGGGCCTCCAGGGAGACCCAGTACTTC.

The chain employs TRBV6-1 and TRBJ1-1; D not certain. This CDR3 comprises 17 residues. CDR1 and CDR2 from the germline V gene are MNHNS and SASEGT. The V and J ends lost 2 bases and 5 bases respectively, with 21 bases between them. The CDR3 sequence is CASSELLFGESDTEAFF. DNA for the CDR3: TGTGCCAGCAGTGAATTGTTGTTTGGGGAATCGGATACTGAAGCTTTCTTT.

With respect to this clonotype: An end of the junction does not agree with germline; a read error may underlie this. The chain couples TRBV7-6 to TRBJ1-5, with unresolved D. This CDR3 region has 14 residues. The V gene's germline CDR1 is SGHVS and CDR2 FNYEAQ. As DNA, the CDR3 is TGTGCCAACAGCTTAGGCATGAGCAATCAGCCCCAGCATTTT. Encoded protein: CANSLGMSNQPQHF.

This clonotype was counted between two and nine times. As DNA, the CDR3 is TGTGCCAGCAGTTTAGAACCCCAAGTCTATGGCTACACCTTC. Residues: CASSLEPQVYGYTF. This chain uses TRBV27 with TRBJ1-2; D remains unclear. The CDR3 extends over 14 amino acids. Trimming took 2 bases from V and 4 from J, leaving 11 bases between them. Germline values: CDR1 MNHEY, CDR2 SMNVEV (reference sequence).